The 31 T cell receptor beta chains presented below share a single source sample, sequenced in a study of T cell repertoires in ileal Crohn's disease. The repertoire was sequenced with immunoSEQ multiplex PCR; TCRdb's copy has only in-frame clones and lacks some. Of about 11,000 clones listed, 65% to 80% are singletons. The source material was ileal tissue. Every receptor here comes from an adult with Crohn's disease.

The table lists this clone with a count of one. This sequence joins TRBV29-1 and TRBJ1-2, with D uncertain. V was trimmed by 4 bases and J by 8 bases, leaving 11 bases between them. CDR3 length: 11 amino acids. In germline, CDR1 is SQVTM, CDR2 ANQGSEA. CDR3 sequence (DNA): TGCAGCGTTGGAACCCTGCAGGGCTACACCTTC. Translation gives CSVGTLQGYTF.

This chain links TRBV4-3 with TRBJ1-1; 7 positions match TRBD1. This CDR3 spans 15 amino acids. V shed 0 bases, J shed 5 bases, and the junction held 6 bases outside the gene matches. CDR1 is LGHNA and CDR2 is YSLEER in the germline V gene. In DNA form, the CDR3 reads TGCGCCAGCAGCCAAGACCCCGCAGGGGGGACTGAAGCTTTCTTT. As protein: CASSQDPAGGTEAFF.

The chain links TRBV4-3 to TRBJ2-7; TRBD1 matches at 8 bases. This CDR3 contains 15 residues. V gave up 0 bases and J gave up 5 bases; unmatched junction bases: 6. Germline values: CDR1 LGHNA, CDR2 YSLEER. CDR3: CASSQDPRGPHEQYF. CDR3 bases: TGCGCCAGCAGCCAAGATCCCAGGGGGCCCCACGAGCAGTACTTC.

The chain links TRBV27 to TRBJ2-2, with 8 bases fitting TRBD1. CDR1 MNHEY and CDR2 SMNVEV come from the germline V gene (reference sequence). CDR3 length: 15 amino acids. The V gene end was trimmed by 10 bases and the J gene end by 6 bases; junction bases not matched to a gene: 13. The CDR3 DNA reads as TGTGCCACATCGACCGGGACAGGCATTCCCGGGGAGCTGTTTTTT. Amino acid sequence: CATSTGTGIPGELFF.

This clone was seen just once. This chain links TRBV13 with TRBJ2-1; 9 bases line up with TRBD2. V lost 5 bases and J lost 7; bases outside the gene matches: 12. Looked up from germline, CDR1 is PRHDT and CDR2 is FYEKMQ (reference sequence). This CDR3 contains 16 residues. CDR3 loop: CASSPTGLAGYNEQFF. CDR3 sequence (DNA): TGTGCCAGCAGCCCCACGGGGCTAGCGGGGTATAATGAGCAGTTCTTC.

The J gene is TRBJ1-6, the V gene TRBV5-6; D is unresolved. CDR1 and CDR2 (germline): SGHDT, YYEEEE. This CDR3 comprises 14 residues. V dropped 0 bases and J dropped 4 bases, with 5 bases sitting between them. This CDR3 reads CASSLAQYNSPLHF. In DNA form, the CDR3 reads TGTGCCAGCAGCTTGGCTCAGTATAATTCACCCCTCCACTTT.

The chain couples TRBV6-1 to TRBJ2-6; the match to TRBD1 covers 9 bases. The ends lost 4 bases at V and 0 bases at J; junction bases unmatched: 7. The CDR3 is 18 amino acids. CDR1 is MNHNS, CDR2 SASEGT, per germline. CDR3 sequence reads: CASSARDRELSGANVLTF. The CDR3 nucleotides read TGTGCCAGCAGTGCCCGGGACAGGGAACTCTCTGGGGCCAACGTCCTGACTTTC.

This chain joins TRBV5-1 and TRBJ1-2; 7 positions match TRBD1. The CDR3 has 15 residues. Germline V gives CDR1 SGHRS, CDR2 YFSETQ. The junction had 11 bases not matched to a gene; V was cut back by 5 bases and J by 4 bases. In nucleotides, the CDR3 is TGCGCCAGCAGTTCTGACGGGACAGCACTCTATGGCTACACCTTC. Translated: CASSSDGTALYGYTF.

The chain links TRBV5-1 to TRBJ2-7; D remains unclear. CDR3 length: 13 amino acids. Germline CDR1 reads SGHRS; CDR2 reads YFSETQ. V gave up 7 bases and J gave up 2 bases, with 13 bases separating them. Written as DNA, the CDR3 is TGCGCCAGCTCCCTGGCAGGTCCCTACGAGCAGTACTTC. It is translated as CASSLAGPYEQYF.

This clone was counted only a few times. The gene calls are TRBV7-2 and TRBJ1-1, with D hard to call. Germline loops: CDR1 SGHTA, CDR2 FQGNSA. The V end lost 5 bases, the J end lost 5 bases, and 9 bases lay between the germline ends. The CDR3 has 12 residues. The CDR3, as DNA: TGTGCCAGCAGCGAGAGAGGGACTGAAGCTTTCTTT. Translating gives CASSERGTEAFF.

This clone appeared a single time. This sequence joins TRBV5-6 and TRBJ2-1; 7 positions match TRBD2. The ends lost 4 bases at V and 8 bases at J; junction bases unmatched: 6. This CDR3 region has 13 residues. Per the germline V gene, CDR1 is SGHDT and CDR2 is YYEEEE. CDR3 coding DNA: TGTGCCAGCAGCACCGGACTAGGCGATGAGCAGTTCTTC. Protein: CASSTGLGDEQFF.

The V gene is TRBV9, the J gene TRBJ1-6, with 10 bases aligning to TRBD1. The germline gives CDR1 SGDLS, CDR2 YYNGEE. This CDR3 region has 15 residues. Losses at the gene ends were 1 base for V and 8 bases for J; bases not matched to a gene: 3. The chain's CDR3 is CASSVRQGADSPLHF. As DNA, the CDR3 is TGTGCCAGCAGCGTAAGACAGGGGGCAGATTCACCCCTCCACTTT.

The chain uses TRBV18 and TRBJ2-5; 11 nucleotides agree with TRBD2. Germline CDR1 KGHSH, CDR2 LQKENI. The V segment lost 3 bases and the J segment 2 bases; nucleotides outside the gene matches: 8. The CDR3 covers 17 residues. DNA of the CDR3: TGTGCCAGCTCACCTAACCCCGGGACTAGCGGACAAGAGACCCAGTACTTC. It specifies CASSPNPGTSGQETQYF.

The chain uses TRBV7-2 and TRBJ1-5; possible D gene TRBD1, 5 bases. V was clipped by 5 bases and J by 0 bases, with 14 bases between them. Germline CDR1 and CDR2: SGHTA and FQGNSA. The length of the CDR3 is 16 residues. The chain's CDR3 is CASSRDSYYSNQPQHF. Here the CDR3 DNA reads TGTGCCAGCAGCCGAGACAGCTACTATAGCAATCAGCCCCAGCATTTT.

This clone has a handful of counts. V usage is TRBV10-3 and J usage is TRBJ1-6; 9 nucleotides line up with TRBD1. The V and J ends lost 2 bases and 10 bases, in that order; junction bases with no gene match: 6. This CDR3 has 15 amino acids. Germline lookup yields CDR1 ENHRY and CDR2 SYGVKD. As DNA, the CDR3 is TGTGCCATCAGTGAGGAGGGACAGGGCGGATCACCCCTCCACTTT. The encoded protein is CAISEEGQGGSPLHF.

CDR3 DNA sequence: TGCGCCAGCAGCCAAGACCCAGGAGAGACCCAGTACTTC. This encodes CASSQDPGETQYF. This rearrangement joins TRBV4-3 to TRBJ2-5; D gene uncertain. The CDR3 covers 13 residues. V was trimmed by 0 bases and J by 4 bases, leaving 6 bases between them. The germline V gene encodes CDR1 LGHNA and CDR2 YSLEER.

This chain connects TRBV19 to TRBJ2-5; possibly TRBD1 for D (5 bases). The J call may not be correct, given that the DNA end is closer to TRBJ2-7. The CDR3 consists of 13 residues. Per the germline V gene, CDR1 is LNHDA and CDR2 is SQIVND (reference sequence). The CDR3 sequence is CASSIRQNYEQYF. CDR3 in DNA: TGTGCCAGTAGTATAAGACAGAACTACGAGCAGTACTTC.

The chain has TRBV29-1 and TRBJ1-2; TRBD1 matches 7 bases. Trimming at V came to 6 bases and at J to 8 bases, leaving 6 bases not matched to a gene. CDR3 length: 11 amino acids. Germline V gives CDR1 SQVTM, CDR2 ANQGSEA. The CDR3 reads CSVLTGRGYTF. The CDR3 coding sequence is TGCAGCGTCCTGACAGGGAGAGGCTACACCTTC.

Concerning this clone: One junction end does not reproduce the germline sequence, and a read error may be involved. Distinct nucleotide sequences in the sample also encode this CDR3. CDR3 loop: CASSLWGTELNSPLHF. The CDR3 nucleotides are TGTGCCAGCAGCTTGTGGGGGACAGAGCTTAATTCCCCCCTCCACTTT. This sequence joins TRBV5-6 and TRBJ1-6; TRBD1 aligns across 7 bases. Per the germline V gene, CDR1 is SGHDT and CDR2 is YYEEEE. The CDR3 extends over 16 amino acids. Full variable domain (outside the CDR3, taken from reference TRBV5-6 and TRBJ1-6): DAGVTQSPTHLIKTRGQQVTLRCSPKSGHDTVSWYQQALGQGPQFIFQYYEEEERQRGNFPDRFSGHQFPNYSSELNVNALLLGDSALYLCASSLWGTELNSPLHFGNGTRLTVT.

J is TRBJ1-1 and V is TRBV19; TRBD1 matches at 8 bases. Germline lookup yields CDR1 LNHDA and CDR2 SQIVND (reference sequence). This CDR3 region has 15 residues. J lost 4 bases, V lost 7 bases, and 11 bases had no gene match. The CDR3 DNA sequence: TGTGCCAGTACCTCAACAGGGGGAGGAATCACTGAAGCTTTCTTT. Translation gives CASTSTGGGITEAFF.

J is TRBJ1-3 and V is TRBV5-5, with 9 positions matching TRBD1. The V gene's germline CDR1 is SGHKS and CDR2 YYEKEE (reference sequence). With 3 bases clipped from V and 4 bases from J, the junction kept 11 bases outside the gene matches. The CDR3 extends over 17 amino acids. The CDR3 nucleotides read TGTGCCAGCAGCTCAAACCCGGGACAGGGTGGAGGAAACACCATATATTTT. This gives the protein CASSSNPGQGGGNTIYF.

CDR3 sequence (DNA): TGTGCCAGCAGCCAGAACCGGGGGGGCTCCTACGAGCAGTACTTC. Its protein product is CASSQNRGGSYEQYF. The rearrangement uses TRBV4-2 and TRBJ2-7; 8 bases are shared with TRBD2. Germline values: CDR1 LGHNA, CDR2 YNFKEQ. The V segment lost 3 bases and the J segment 0 bases; nucleotides outside the gene matches: 4. This CDR3 spans 15 amino acids.

This sequence joins TRBV5-1 and TRBJ2-3, with 11 nucleotides matching TRBD2. The germline gives CDR1 SGHRS, CDR2 YFSETQ. V gave up 6 bases and J gave up 5 bases; unmatched junction bases: 5. The CDR3 is 14 amino acids. CDR3 sequence: CASKLAGARDTQYF. CDR3 coding DNA: TGCGCCAGCAAACTAGCGGGGGCGAGAGATACGCAGTATTTT.

The rearrangement joins TRBV4-2 to TRBJ1-6; TRBD1 might be the D (6 bases). In germline, CDR1 is LGHNA, CDR2 YNFKEQ. The length of the CDR3 is 16 residues. V was trimmed by 5 bases and J by 5 bases, leaving 16 bases between them. CDR3 in amino acids: CASSKPGQNNNSPLHF. The CDR3 DNA follows: TGTGCCAGCAGCAAGCCCGGACAGAATAATAATTCACCCCTCCACTTT.

This sequence joins TRBV6-1 and TRBJ2-3, with D possibly being TRBD2 (7 bases). CDR1 MNHNS and CDR2 SASEGT come from the germline V gene. The CDR3 sequence is 16 residues long. Trimming shortened V by 4 bases and J by 4 bases, and 18 bases separated the two germline ends. In DNA, the CDR3 is TGTGCCAGCAGTGCCTGGCGGGGGCGTTTGGCAGATACGCAGTATTTT. It codes for CASSAWRGRLADTQYF.

This clone is classed as medium-sized. Here the CDR3 DNA reads TGCGCCAGCAGTAGAGACAGCGCGAACACCGGGGAGCTGTTTTTT. Amino acid sequence: CASSRDSANTGELFF. V and J are TRBV10-1 and TRBJ2-2; D is perhaps TRBD1 (5 bases). Trimming removed 5 bases at V and 0 bases at J, with 10 bases between. Germline CDR1 WNHNN, CDR2 SYGVQD (reference sequence). CDR3 length: 15 residues.

V gene TRBV5-1 combines with J gene TRBJ1-6, with D possibly matching TRBD1 (6 bases). Between the trimmed V and J ends, which lost 4 bases and 5 bases, there was a span of 13 bases. Germline V gene sequence: CDR1 SGHRS, CDR2 YFSETQ. The CDR3 spans 15 residues. The CDR3 nucleotides read TGCGCCAGCAGCCAGGGGAGGGGAAATAATTCACCCCTCCACTTT. Amino acids: CASSQGRGNNSPLHF.

The genes are TRBV11-3 and TRBJ2-1; D perhaps matches TRBD2 (5 bases). The CDR3 is made up of 14 amino acids. Trimming cost V 5 bases and J 4 bases, with 12 bases left between them. Germline CDR1 and CDR2: SGHNT and YENEEA. The CDR3 reads CASSLPTGYNEQFF. CDR3 DNA sequence: TGTGCCAGCAGCCTGCCGACGGGGTACAATGAGCAGTTCTTC.

Remarks on this clone: Other DNA sequences in this sample translate to the same CDR3. The V call is TRBV11-3, the J call TRBJ1-2; 7 bases agree with TRBD1. The CDR3 loop spans 15 amino acids. Germline V gives CDR1 SGHNT, CDR2 YENEEA. Trimming removed 5 bases from V and 2 bases from J; junction bases left unmatched: 8. CDR3 sequence (DNA): TGTGCCAGCAGCCCGCTCGCAGGGGGGAACTATGGCTACACCTTC. The encoded protein is CASSPLAGGNYGYTF.

For this clone: The same CDR3 is also encoded by other DNA sequences in this sample. The chain has TRBV5-1 and TRBJ1-2, with D possibly TRBD1 on 6 matching bases. This CDR3 contains 13 residues. The ends were cut back, 2 bases at V and 2 bases at J, with 7 bases in the middle. The germline gives CDR1 SGHRS, CDR2 YFSETQ. The DNA of the CDR3 is TGCGCCAGCAGCTTACAGGGAAACTATGGCTACACCTTC. Protein sequence: CASSLQGNYGYTF. The whole variable domain, remainder taken from reference TRBV5-1 and TRBJ1-2, is KAGVTQTPRYLIKTRGQQVTLSCSPISGHRSVSWYQQTPGQGLQFLFEYFSETQRNKGNFPGRFSGRQFSNSRSEMNVSTLELGDSALYLCASSLQGNYGYTFGSGTRLTVV.

This clone showed up just a few times. This chain connects TRBV10-3 to TRBJ2-3, with a possible D match to TRBD1 (6 bases). Between the trimmed V and J ends, which lost 6 bases and 4 bases, there was a span of 17 bases. Germline CDR1 reads ENHRY; CDR2 reads SYGVKD. CDR3 length equals 15 residues. CDR3 nucleotides: TGTGCCATCAGCCCGGGACACCTCGACCCAGATACGCAGTATTTT. It encodes CAISPGHLDPDTQYF.